Given below is one TCR beta chain in context. Its antigen specificity is not known. Base quality data are lacking; no much larger clone is found one base away. V is reduced by 2 bases and J by 2 bases, leaving a spacing of 7 bases between them. The germline V gene yields MNHEY for CDR1 and SVGAGI for CDR2. From the cysteine up to the phenylalanine, the CDR3 has a length of 14 residues. Only the CDR3 DNA stays, 42 bases, in frame from base 1. This entry belongs to a study of blood T cell repertoires in COVID-19 (dated by TCRdb to 2018 to 2020). Study-level background: Samples from collaborators originated in the United States, Italy and Spain and spanned both the acute and convalescent phases of COVID-19. A de-identified subject ID, COVID-19 status, age in years and sex were almost always included in the sample metadata. The samples were drawn from the first 160 participants of the ongoing ImmuneRACE study and from more than 1,000 subjects provided by 6 global collaborators. HLA class I and class II types, where available, came from metadata supplied by the sample provider rather than from assay-based typing. The material from the prospective study consisted of cDNA or gDNA derived from T cells, B-cell-depleted T cells, or PBMCs. Deeply sampled blood TCRbeta repertoires from subjects exposed to, actively infected with, or recovered from COVID-19 were included in the dataset. A freely available public database, intended as a resource for researchers studying the immune response to SARS-CoV-2, is where the repertoires were released. The full study reports these points: Clinical and demographic metadata were provided uncurated, with the amount varying by source and participant.

TCRbeta CDR3 regions were amplified from genomic DNA by means of the immunoSEQ Assay, a bias-controlled multiplex PCR. Per the original workflow: Nucleated cell counts per sample were estimated from amplification of reference gene primers within the assay. To quantify the absolute abundance of each unique TCRbeta CDR3 rearrangement, sequence reads were collapsed and filtered. For each sample, productive Simpson clonality was calculated as the square root of Simpson's diversity index over productive rearrangements. Held by TCRdb, this immuneACCESS table contains in-frame sequences only and omits some clones. Under half of the omission traces to an unresolved V gene where checked; the cause of the rest is unknown. That table gives V, J and clone size, and the DNA gave D and trimming. Counted in this sample were roughly 20,000 clones; 80% to 90% of them appeared once. The top ten hold about 19% of the sample.

The collaborating institutions used their own protocols to collect whole blood in K2EDTA tubes. For TCRbeta analysis, collaborators shipped samples as frozen whole blood, isolated PBMCs, or DNA extracted from either of those sample types. What was sequenced was peripheral blood. The TCR comes from a man between 65 and 85 years old with active COVID-19. The chain employs TRBV6-5 and TRBJ1-3, with the D gene call left open. The DNA reads TGTGCCAGCAGTTACACTCCAACTGGAAACACCATATATTTT. It is translated as CASSYTPTGNTIYF.